The rows below give T cell receptor beta chains drawn from one sample of a study of blood T cell repertoires in COVID-19. Assay used: immunoSEQ multiplex PCR; TCRdb lists only in-frame clones, some missing. The data contain about 160,000 clones, roughly 82% of them singletons. Sequenced: peripheral blood. The source of these receptors is a human donor with acute or convalescent COVID-19. The donor label of this sample is uncertain. The CDR3 runs from the conserved cysteine through the conserved F or W. The D gene is left open where the match is weak. Some rows have no size entry. The others give once, few or many, or a class for an expanded clone.

>TRBV18|-|TRBJ1-1|-
TGTGCCAGCTCACCAGGTGCAGGCAGGAACACTGAAGCTTTCTTT
CASSPGAGRNTEAFF
>TRBV5-4|TRBD2|TRBJ2-1|-
TGTGCCAGCAGCTTACGGGCGGGGGGGAACAATGAGCAGTTCTTC
CASSLRAGGNNEQFF
>TRBV5-1|-|TRBJ1-6|once
TGCGCCAGCAGCTTGGCCGTAGGAGGGACTAATTCACCCCTCCACTTT
CASSLAVGGTNSPLHF
>TRBV20-1|-|TRBJ2-7|-
TGCAGTGCTAGAGTGAGGGAGCAGTACTTC
CSARVREQYF
>TRBV6-5|-|TRBJ1-2|-
TGTGCCAGCAGTTACTCTACGGGGGGTCATGGCTACACCTTC
CASSYSTGGHGYTF
>TRBV21-1|-|TRBJ1-6|-
TGTGCCAGCAGCCCCCCGCCAGCACGGGATTCACCCCTCCACTTT
CASSPPPARDSPLHF
>TRBV4-2|TRBD1|TRBJ1-1|-
TGTGCCAGCAGCCAGGTGACAGGGGGGGCCACTGAAGCTTTCTTT
CASSQVTGGATEAFF
>TRBV19|-|TRBJ2-5|-
TGTGCCAGTAGTCCCCGGGGCCAAGAGACCCAGTACTTC
CASSPRGQETQYF
>TRBV29-1|-|TRBJ2-1|-
TGCAGCGTTGAAGATCCGGGACTCCAATCCTACAATGAGCAGTTCTTC
CSVEDPGLQSYNEQFF
>TRBV18|TRBD1|TRBJ1-1|-
TGTGCCAGCTCACCGGGACAGTTAGCTGAAGCTTTCTTT
CASSPGQLAEAFF
>TRBV7-3|TRBD1|TRBJ1-6|-
TGTGCCAGCAGCTCGACAGGGTCCAATTCACCCCTCCACTTT
CASSSTGSNSPLHF
>TRBV6-1|-|TRBJ2-1|once
TGTGCCAGCAGTGAAAGCTACAGCTCCTACAATGAGCAGTTCTTC
CASSESYSSYNEQFF
>TRBV5-1|-|TRBJ2-5|-
TGCGCCAGCAGCTTCGGGAATCCGGAGACCCAGTACTTC
CASSFGNPETQYF
>TRBV29-1|TRBD1|TRBJ2-6|few
TGCAGCGCAGGGGACAGCTCTGGGGCCAACGTCCTGACTTTC
CSAGDSSGANVLTF
>TRBV5-1|TRBD1|TRBJ1-1|-
TGCGCCAGCAGCTCCGGGACAGACACTGAAGCTTTCTTT
CASSSGTDTEAFF
>TRBV29-1|-|TRBJ2-5|once
TGCAGCGTTGAAGCGGGTCCTAGGAGAGAGACCCAGTACTTC
CSVEAGPRRETQYF
>TRBV14|-|TRBJ2-5|-
TGTGCCAGCAGCCAAGCCGGGAGAGAGACCCAGTACTTC
CASSQAGRETQYF
>TRBV10-3|-|TRBJ1-6|-
TGTGCCATCAGAGACCAGATGAGGGGGACTAATTCACCCCTCCACTTT
CAIRDQMRGTNSPLHF
>TRBV7-3|TRBD2|TRBJ2-1|-
TGTGCCAGCAGCTTACGGGGGGGCGACCATGAGCAGTTCTTC
CASSLRGGDHEQFF
>TRBV5-6|-|TRBJ2-1|-
TGTGCCAGCAGCCCTTTGACAGGATACAATGAGCAGTTCTTC
CASSPLTGYNEQFF
>TRBV30|-|TRBJ2-5|-
TGTGCCTGGAAGGGAACGGGGGTCCGGGGCCAGTACTTC
CAWKGTGVRGQYF
>TRBV7-9|TRBD1|TRBJ1-2|-
TGTGCCAGCAGCTTATTACGGGACAGGAGAGACTATGGCTACACCTTC
CASSLLRDRRDYGYTF